One and the same sample provided the 19 T cell receptor beta chains below, sequenced in a study of T cell clonality in common variable immunodeficiency (dated by TCRdb to about 2015). Library construction relied on the immunoSEQ multiplex PCR assay. Entries here come from immuneACCESS through TCRdb and include only in-frame sequences with V and J called. Some clones fail to appear in such tables; in the studies checked, an unresolved V gene covers under half of the shortfall, and the cause of the remainder is unknown. This sample contains more than 35,000 clones, none of which is a singleton. The ten top clones hold around 3.1% of the sample. Sequencing used peripheral blood mononuclear cells. The receptors derive from a person aged 18 to 75 in good health.

This clone was seen at least ten times. The CDR3 extends 3 residues past the end of the read, so its final part is completed from the germline J gene. V and J are TRBV7-8 and TRBJ2-1; 14 positions agree with TRBD2. V gave up 5 bases and J gave up 6 bases; unmatched junction bases: 6. In germline, CDR1 is SGHVS, CDR2 FQNEAQ. The length of the CDR3 is 16 residues. The CDR3 loop is CASSQLTSGRGNEQFF. The sequenced part of the CDR3 DNA is TGTGCCAGCAGCCAATTGACTAGCGGGAGGGGCAATGAG.

This clone was counted at least ten times. The CDR3 goes on 3 residues after the read ends, and that part is filled in from the germline J gene. The chain uses TRBV7-8 and TRBJ2-2; possible D gene TRBD1, 6 bases. The V end was cut by 5 bases, the J end by 0 bases, with 10 bases between. The CDR3 is 15 amino acids. Per germline, CDR1 SGHVS and CDR2 FQNEAQ. The DNA read from the CDR3 is TGTGCCAGCAGCGCCGGGACAACGAACACCGGGGAG. It is translated as CASSAGTTNTGE. The complete CDR3 reads CASSAGTTNTGELFF.

This clone was recorded at least ten times. The read terminates 3 residues ahead of where the CDR3 ends, so the germline J gene completes it. This chain uses TRBV10-3 with TRBJ2-5; D may be TRBD1 (6 bases). V was trimmed by 4 bases and J by 2 bases, leaving 8 bases between them. Germline CDR1 reads ENHRY; CDR2 reads SYGVKD. This CDR3 has 13 residues. CDR3: CAISVQGQETQYF. The covered CDR3 bases are TGTGCCATCAGTGTACAGGGTCAAGAGACC.

This clone has ten or more counts. From the germline J gene comes the end of the CDR3, since the read stops 3 residues before it. The chain employs TRBV15 and TRBJ2-7; D perhaps matches TRBD2 (6 bases). The germline V gene has CDR1 LNHNV and CDR2 YYDKDF (reference sequence). V was trimmed by 0 bases and J by 2 bases, leaving 14 bases between them. The CDR3 loop spans 16 amino acids. The sequenced part of the CDR3 DNA is TGTGCCACCAGCAGAGATCGGAGGGCAGCGGCCTACGAG. This sequence encodes CATSRDRRAAAYE. The CDR3 reads in full as CATSRDRRAAAYEQYF.

This clone was detected many times. Sequencing ends 3 residues short of the CDR3 end; the germline J gene provides the rest. The chain couples TRBV5-1 to TRBJ2-7; D not resolved. The ends were cut back, 0 bases at V and 1 base at J, with 8 bases in the middle. Germline V lookup: CDR1 SGHRS, CDR2 YFSETQ. The CDR3 has 14 residues. The CDR3 sequence: CASSLGSQSYEQYF. The CDR3 DNA, read in part, is TGCGCCAGCAGCTTGGGGTCACAGTCCTACGAG.

This clone turned up a few times. With the read ending 3 residues before the CDR3 end, the germline J gene is used to fill in that end. The rearrangement uses TRBV2 and TRBJ1-5, with 10 bases fitting TRBD1. Trimming cost V 6 bases and J 0 bases; bases outside gene matches: 2. Germline CDR1 reads SNHLY; CDR2 reads FYNNEI. There are 15 residues in the CDR3. The CDR3 bases that were read are TGTGCCAGCAGGGGACAGGGGATTAGCAATCAGCCC. It translates to CASRGQGISNQP. The whole CDR3 sequence reads CASRGQGISNQPQHF.

This clone has just a few counts. The CDR3 end lies 3 residues beyond the end of the read and is filled in from the germline J gene. The rearrangement uses TRBV18 and TRBJ1-1, with 7 bases identical to TRBD1. Germline V gives CDR1 KGHSH, CDR2 LQKENI. Trimming cost V 0 bases and J 5 bases; bases outside gene matches: 0. CDR3 length equals 13 residues. The CDR3 is CASSPPDRTEAFF. The DNA read from the CDR3 is TGTGCCAGCTCACCACCGGACAGGACTGAA.

This clone showed up many times. Coverage ceases 3 residues before the CDR3 finishes, and the germline J gene fills in the end. The J gene is TRBJ2-2, the V gene TRBV13; D uncertain. CDR1 is PRHDT, CDR2 FYEKMQ, per germline (reference sequence). Trimming cost V 3 bases and J 0 bases, with 8 bases left between them. This CDR3 is built from 15 residues. The CDR3 reads CASSFLQANTGELFF. The sequenced part of the CDR3 DNA is TGTGCCAGCAGCTTTTTGCAGGCGAACACCGGGGAG.

This clone was observed at least ten times. The read ends 3 residues early relative to the CDR3; the germline J gene fills the gap. The genes are TRBV4-2 and TRBJ2-1, with 11 bases matching TRBD2. The trim removed 1 base at V and 8 bases at J, leaving 7 bases unmatched. CDR1 is LGHNA and CDR2 is YNFKEQ in the germline V gene. The CDR3 consists of 16 residues. The covered CDR3 bases are TGTGCCAGCAGCCAAGGGGCTAGCGGGAGGATCCATGAG. Its translation is CASSQGASGRIHE. The CDR3, in full, reads CASSQGASGRIHEQFF.

This clone was detected ten times or more. The read stops 3 residues short of the end of the CDR3; the missing end is completed from the germline J gene. The chain joins TRBV5-1 to TRBJ1-1, with D uncertain. The CDR3 has 12 amino acids. V was clipped by 5 bases and J by 1 base, with 6 bases between them. Germline values: CDR1 SGHRS, CDR2 YFSETQ. The CDR3 loop reads CASRSENTEAFF. CDR3 DNA, as far as it was read: TGCGCCAGCAGGTCAGAGAACACTGAA. Looking up the rest from reference TRBV5-1 and TRBJ1-1 gives the full variable domain: KAGVTQTPRYLIKTRGQQVTLSCSPISGHRSVSWYQQTPGQGLQFLFEYFSETQRNKGNFPGRFSGRQFSNSRSEMNVSTLELGDSALYLCASRSENTEAFFGQGTRLTVV.

In its sample, this clone was seen many times. Read data end 3 residues before the CDR3 end; the end is taken from the germline J gene. J is TRBJ2-3 and V is TRBV18; 10 positions match TRBD1. V shed 5 bases, J shed 3 bases, and the junction held 5 bases outside the gene matches. Germline V gene data show CDR1 as KGHSH and CDR2 as LQKENI. This CDR3 region has 15 residues. CDR3 in amino acids: CASSTGTGVTDTQYF. The sequenced part of the CDR3 DNA is TGTGCCAGCTCAACCGGGACAGGGGTAACAGATACG.

This clone was detected ten times or more. Read coverage stops 3 residues before the CDR3 terminus; the germline J gene supplies the remainder. The rearrangement uses TRBV19 and TRBJ1-6; weak D call: TRBD1 (6 bases). CDR3 size: 14 residues. Germline CDR1 LNHDA, CDR2 SQIVND (reference sequence). CDR3 amino acids: CASSNTRGPGPLHF. The DNA read from the CDR3 is TGTGCCAGTAGTAACACCAGGGGCCCGGGGCCC.

This clone was seen many times. The CDR3 end falls 3 residues outside the read, so it is completed with the germline J gene. The rearrangement uses TRBV29-1 and TRBJ2-6; D remains unclear. This CDR3 region has 13 residues. Germline V gene lookup returns CDR1 SQVTM and CDR2 ANQGSEA. Between the trimmed V and J ends, which lost 4 bases and 2 bases, there was a span of 6 bases. CDR3 bases read: TGCAGCGTTGCGCCAGCTGGGGCCAACGTC. Protein sequence: CSVAPAGANV. The complete CDR3 protein is CSVAPAGANVLTF.

Many counts were recorded for this clone. The read ends 3 residues shy of where the CDR3 ends; the end is completed using the germline J gene. This chain connects TRBV20-1 to TRBJ1-2, with D perhaps TRBD1 (5 bases). V lost 3 bases and J lost 4, with 18 bases in between. CDR1 and CDR2 (germline): DFQATT, SNEGSKA (reference sequence). This CDR3 has 15 amino acids. CDR3 region: CSASPLRGASYGYTF. The sequenced CDR3 bases are TGCAGTGCTAGCCCCCTGAGGGGCGCGTCCTATGGC.

This clone occurred many times. The CDR3 extends 3 residues past the end of the read, so its final part is completed from the germline J gene. The V and J genes are TRBV5-4 and TRBJ2-3; D assignment may be TRBD1 or TRBD2 (7 bases each). V shed 2 bases and J shed 3 bases, with 13 bases lying between them. Germline assignment: CDR1 SGHNT and CDR2 YYREEE (reference sequence). This CDR3 comprises 15 residues. CDR3 sequence reads: CASSFQGGGTDTQYF. The covered CDR3 bases are TGTGCCAGCAGCTTTCAGGGGGGAGGGACAGATACG. The full variable domain, with the rest looked up from reference TRBV5-4 and TRBJ2-3, is ETGVTQSPTHLIKTRGQQVTLRCSSQSGHNTVSWYQQALGQGPQFIFQYYREEENGRGNFPPRFSGLQFPNYSSELNVNALELDDSALYLCASSFQGGGTDTQYFGPGTRLTVL.

This clone was detected many times. The read comes to an end 3 residues before the CDR3 does, leaving the germline J gene to fill in the end. This chain links TRBV20-1 with TRBJ1-5; unclear D gene. CDR3 length equals 13 residues. Per the germline V gene, CDR1 is DFQATT and CDR2 is SNEGSKA (reference sequence). V was cut by 2 bases and J by 5 bases, with 10 bases left in between. The covered CDR3 bases are TGCAGTGCTAGAAGCATTATTCATCAGCCC. As protein: CSARSIIHQP. The CDR3, in full, reads CSARSIIHQPQHF.

This clone turned up a few times. Read coverage stops 3 residues before the CDR3 terminus; the germline J gene supplies the remainder. The rearrangement uses TRBV20-1 and TRBJ2-3; 12 bases fit TRBD2. Germline trimming cut 0 bases from V and 6 bases from J; bases unmatched to any gene: 13. Germline lookup yields CDR1 DFQATT and CDR2 SNEGSKA (reference sequence). CDR3 size: 18 residues. CDR3 sequence: CSAREEGESSGRVDTQYF. The CDR3 DNA, read in part, is TGCAGTGCTAGAGAAGAGGGGGAGTCTAGCGGGAGGGTCGATACG.

This clone was detected ten times or more. The read terminates 3 residues before the CDR3 end, so the remaining end is supplied by the germline J gene. The chain recombines TRBV6-2 or TRBV6-3 with TRBJ2-6, with no clear D. The CDR3 totals 15 residues. CDR1 and CDR2 from the germline V gene are MNHEY and SVGEGT. Trimming shortened V by 3 bases and J by 0 bases, and 6 bases separated the two germline ends. The CDR3 region is CASSYAYSGANVLTF. CDR3 DNA (partial): TGTGCCAGCAGTTATGCGTACTCTGGGGCCAACGTC.

The table lists this clone with many counts. The read ends 3 residues shy of where the CDR3 ends; the end is completed using the germline J gene. The gene calls are TRBV20-1 and TRBJ2-2; D uncertain. This CDR3 comprises 12 residues. Per germline, CDR1 DFQATT and CDR2 SNEGSKA (reference sequence). With 6 bases removed from V and 1 base from J, the gap between germline ends came to 6 bases. CDR3 bases read: TGCAGTGCCCTCAGGAACACCGGGGAG. This sequence encodes CSALRNTGE. The whole CDR3 protein reads CSALRNTGELFF.